This TCR beta chain stems from a study of control samples from healthy donors and cancer patients (dated by TCRdb to 2020 to 2021). Points on this clone: Its antigen is unknown. Base qualities are not recorded, but no much larger clone differs from it by a single base.

Receptors were amplified or captured by the immunoSEQ multiplex PCR assay. What TCRdb holds here is the immuneACCESS table cut down to in-frame rearrangements. Part of the clones is not present; checked against another copy, under half of the missing clones reflect an unresolved V gene, and the others are unexplained. A total of about 130,000 clones appear in this sample, around nine tenths of them only once. In total, the top ten clones hold roughly 3.2% of the sample. The sequenced sample was blood. The receptor's source is a man aged 45-60 years in good health.

The CDR3: CAWSESTGNTEAFF. DNA sequence: TGTGCCTGGAGTGAGTCCACAGGGAACACTGAAGCTTTCTTT. The receptor chain draws on TRBV30 and TRBJ1-1, and perhaps TRBD1 as D gene, on 5 matching bases. V drops 1 base and J drops 1 base, leaving 10 bases in between. For CDR1 and CDR2, the germline V gene (reference sequence) lists GTSNPN and SVGIG. Counted from cysteine to phenylalanine, this CDR3 has 14 amino acids. The CDR3 DNA has 42 bases and is translated from base 1.